The next 31 T cell receptor beta chains were all read from a single sample in a study of vaccination and CD4 T cells after COVID-19. Their target antigens are unknown. Described treatment: roughly nine-day PBMC culture with coronavirus spike peptide pools or control peptides (ViraFEST assay). Samples of CD4+ T cells were obtained from the unexposed donor before the COVID-19 pandemic (2011-2018). Sequenced with the Oncomine TCR Beta short-read assay was DNA taken from cultured CD4+ T cells. TCRdb reprocessed the PCR reads via MiXCR and lists one record per CDR3 protein. The sample has 9,500 to 10,000 distinct CDR3 sequences, roughly 36% seen once. Sequencing was performed on CD4+ T cells from blood, cultured in vitro. The receptors were sampled from a human donor in good health.

The J gene is TRBJ2-1, the V gene TRBV5-4; possibly TRBD1 for D (6 bases). The CDR3 has 14 residues. V was cut by 0 bases and J by 7 bases, with 11 bases left in between. Germline loops: CDR1 SGHNT, CDR2 YYREEE (reference sequence). The CDR3 DNA sequence: TGTGCCAGCAGCTTGGCGGCAGGGGTAAATGAGCAGTTCTTC. As protein: CASSLAAGVNEQFF.

The chain has TRBV6-5 and TRBJ1-1; D possibly corresponds to TRBD1 (5 bases). The CDR3 has 15 residues. V was clipped by 2 bases and J by 1 base, with 11 bases between them. Germline V gene lookup returns CDR1 MNHEY and CDR2 SVGAGI. The CDR3 region is CASSYTRDGNTEAFF. DNA for the CDR3: TGTGCCAGCAGTTACACTAGGGACGGGAACACTGAAGCTTTCTTT.

This clonotype was detected only a few times. The rearrangement uses TRBV27 and TRBJ1-6, with D unclear. The V end lost 6 bases, the J end lost 0 bases, and 9 bases lay between the germline ends. Germline V lookup: CDR1 MNHEY, CDR2 SMNVEV (reference sequence). The CDR3 spans 15 residues. The CDR3 coding sequence is TGTGCCAGCAGAGACATAAGCTCCTATAATTCACCCCTCCACTTT. Protein sequence: CASRDISSYNSPLHF.

By its share, this clonotype is medium-sized (0.01 to 0.1%). The CDR3 DNA follows: TGTGCCAGCAGTGATCAGGGACAGGGCCTCAGGTACACCTTC. This encodes CASSDQGQGLRYTF. The chain combines TRBV6-1 with TRBJ1-2; 9 nucleotides agree with TRBD1. This CDR3 spans 14 amino acids. In germline, CDR1 is MNHNS, CDR2 SASEGT. With V trimmed by 3 bases and J by 11 bases, 10 bases remained unmatched.

This clonotype is medium-sized by share. This chain connects TRBV6-1 to TRBJ1-2; 9 bases map to TRBD1. Germline CDR1 MNHNS, CDR2 SASEGT. Germline trimming cut 6 bases from V and 4 bases from J; bases unmatched to any gene: 6. This CDR3 region has 14 residues. CDR3 sequence reads: CASRIGQGIYGYTF. The CDR3 DNA reads as TGTGCCAGCAGGATCGGACAGGGGATCTATGGCTACACCTTC.

This clonotype is medium-sized by share. CDR3 sequence: CATSRALVPQETQYF. Here the CDR3 DNA reads TGTGCCACCAGCAGAGCACTAGTCCCCCAAGAGACCCAGTACTTC. The V and J genes are TRBV15 and TRBJ2-5; perhaps TRBD2 as D (5 bases). The CDR3 loop spans 15 amino acids. V was pared by 1 base and J by 1 base, with 10 bases between. Germline values: CDR1 LNHNV, CDR2 YYDKDF (reference sequence).

The chain joins TRBV7-6 to TRBJ1-1; no reliable D call. Trimming cost V 5 bases and J 0 bases, with 7 bases left between them. There are 13 residues in the CDR3. CDR1 is SGHVS, CDR2 FNYEAQ, per germline. The CDR3 bases are TGTGCCAGCAGCCAGAGCTTGAACACTGAAGCTTTCTTT. Translated, it gives CASSQSLNTEAFF.

The chain recombines TRBV6-2 or TRBV6-3 with TRBJ1-5, with D tentatively TRBD1 (5 bases). Germline CDR1 reads MNHEY; CDR2 reads SVGEGT. The CDR3 covers 13 residues. The V gene lost 6 bases and the J gene lost 6 bases, with 12 bases spanning the gap. The DNA for the CDR3 is TGTGCCAGCAGGAGGCAGGGATTTCAGCCCCAGCATTTT. Protein: CASRRQGFQPQHF.

The rearrangement uses TRBV21-1 and TRBJ1-6; the DNA was not compared with TRBD1, the D call given in the table. TRBV21-1 is given as a pseudogene. The CDR3 contains 15 residues. The CDR3 loop is CASSANRDYNSPLHF. The CDR3 DNA follows: TGTGCCAGCAGCGCGAACAGGGACTATAATTCACCCCTCCACTTT.

The rearrangement uses TRBV12-3 or TRBV12-4 and TRBJ1-6; TRBD1 matches at 9 bases. V lost 6 bases and J lost 7; bases outside the gene matches: 4. The CDR3 runs to 14 residues. The CDR3 nucleotides are TGTGCCAGCAGCTCCACAGGGGGCAATTCACCCCTCCACTTT. Protein: CASSSTGGNSPLHF.

The chain employs TRBV7-8 and TRBJ1-2; D remains ambiguous. Germline V lookup: CDR1 SGHVS, CDR2 FQNEAQ. The CDR3 covers 15 residues. V lost 5 bases, J lost 0 bases, and 13 bases lay in between. The DNA for the CDR3 is TGTGCCAGCAGCCCTCTTTACCTAGCTAACTATGGCTACACCTTC. This codes for CASSPLYLANYGYTF.

The genes are TRBV20-1 and TRBJ2-7; the match to TRBD2 covers 14 bases. This CDR3 comprises 13 residues. Germline assignment: CDR1 DFQATT and CDR2 SNEGSKA (reference sequence). The junction had 7 bases not matched to a gene; V was cut back by 6 bases and J by 9 bases. CDR3 DNA: TGCAGTGCCCTGGGACTAGCGGGGGTCGGGCAGTACTTC. This sequence encodes CSALGLAGVGQYF.

The genes are TRBV7-9 and TRBJ1-2, with unresolved D. CDR1 is SEHNR and CDR2 is FQNEAQ in the germline V gene (reference sequence). The CDR3 spans 14 residues. V lost 2 bases and J 6 bases, leaving 13 bases between the germline ends. This CDR3 reads CASSLRVDTHGYTF. CDR3 DNA: TGTGCCAGCAGCTTAAGGGTCGATACCCATGGCTACACCTTC.

This clonotype appeared a few times. V is TRBV19 and J is TRBJ1-5; possibly TRBD1 for D (5 bases). This CDR3 has 14 amino acids. V was trimmed by 5 bases and J by 2 bases, leaving 10 bases between them. Germline V gene lookup returns CDR1 LNHDA and CDR2 SQIVND (reference sequence). The CDR3 DNA is TGTGCCAGTAGTCCGGACACCGGCAATCAGCCCCAGCATTTT. This encodes CASSPDTGNQPQHF.

The CDR3 nucleotides are TGTGCCAGCAGTTACTCGGCGGGAAATCAGCCCCAGCATTTT. Its translation: CASSYSAGNQPQHF. V gene TRBV6-5 combines with J gene TRBJ1-5; D gene unclear. The germline gives CDR1 MNHEY, CDR2 SVGAGI. Trimming cost V 0 bases and J 4 bases, with 7 bases left between them. The CDR3 is 14 residues long.

This sequence joins TRBV5-1 and TRBJ1-1, with TRBD1 matching 7 bases. J was trimmed by 11 bases and V by 1 base; bases with no gene match: 14. The germline V gene encodes CDR1 SGHRS and CDR2 YFSETQ. This CDR3 spans 15 amino acids. CDR3 loop: CASSLSADRVKTAFF. The CDR3 region has the DNA TGCGCCAGCAGCTTGTCCGCCGACAGGGTGAAGACTGCTTTCTTT.

The chain links TRBV10-2 to TRBJ1-2; D is ambiguous. Germline loops: CDR1 WSHSY, CDR2 SAAADI. V lost 5 bases and J lost 6, with 13 bases in between. The length of the CDR3 is 13 residues. CDR3 bases: TGCGCCAGCAGTTGGTCAGGACCGGATGGCTACACCTTC. It translates to CASSWSGPDGYTF.

The chain couples TRBV6-1 to TRBJ2-5; 10 bases are a match to TRBD1. The CDR3 totals 16 residues. CDR1 MNHNS and CDR2 SASEGT come from the germline V gene. The V and J ends lost 5 bases and 4 bases, in that order; junction bases with no gene match: 10. The CDR3 here is CASSPRTGGSGETQYF. The CDR3 DNA sequence: TGTGCCAGCAGTCCTCGGACAGGGGGATCGGGAGAGACCCAGTACTTC.

The table lists this clonotype with a few counts. V is TRBV20-1 and J is TRBJ1-5; perhaps TRBD1 as D (5 bases). The germline V gene encodes CDR1 DFQATT and CDR2 SNEGSKA (reference sequence). The CDR3 totals 15 residues. Trimming pared 0 bases from V and 1 base from J, leaving 10 bases between. The CDR3 loop reads CSARDRTSSNQPQHF. In DNA form, the CDR3 reads TGCAGTGCTAGAGATCGGACATCGAGCAATCAGCCCCAGCATTTT.

J is TRBJ2-2 and V is TRBV20-1, with unresolved D. CDR1 and CDR2 from the germline V gene are DFQATT and SNEGSKA (reference sequence). Trimming took 3 bases from V and 0 from J, leaving 11 bases between them. The CDR3 extends over 15 amino acids. The CDR3 DNA reads TGCAGTGCTAGTGGGATTTCTACGAACACCGGGGAGCTGTTTTTT. Translated, it gives CSASGISTNTGELFF.

This clonotype was seen only a few times. The gene calls are TRBV10-3 and TRBJ2-7; D is uncertain. Trimming pared 5 bases from V and 0 bases from J, leaving 11 bases between. This CDR3 is 14 amino acids long. The germline V gene has CDR1 ENHRY and CDR2 SYGVKD. CDR3 region: CAISPLQSSYEQYF. CDR3 nucleotides: TGTGCCATCAGTCCCCTCCAGAGCTCCTACGAGCAGTACTTC.

The sample holds a few counts of this clonotype. The chain links TRBV29-1 to TRBJ1-2; 7 nucleotides agree with TRBD1. The V and J ends lost 4 bases and 7 bases, in that order; junction bases with no gene match: 6. Germline CDR1 reads SQVTM; CDR2 reads ANQGSEA. The CDR3 runs 12 residues. The DNA for the CDR3 is TGCAGCGTTGCAGGGGGGTCAGGTGGCTACACCTTC. Translated, it gives CSVAGGSGGYTF.

This clonotype was seen more than once but under ten times. DNA of the CDR3: TGTGCCAGCAGACGAGGGGGAGAACAGGGCGAGCAGTACTTC. Amino acid sequence: CASRRGGEQGEQYF. The chain links TRBV12-3 or TRBV12-4 to TRBJ2-7; maybe TRBD1 (6 bases). Trimming took off 6 bases at V and 6 bases at J, with 18 bases between the two ends. The CDR3 has 14 amino acids.

There are a few counts of this clonotype. This sequence joins TRBV6-5 and TRBJ1-2; D gene ambiguous. V lost 0 bases and J lost 4, with 9 bases in between. Germline V gives CDR1 MNHEY, CDR2 SVGAGI. This CDR3 comprises 14 residues. The CDR3: CASSYSSRAYGYTF. The CDR3 DNA is TGTGCCAGCAGTTACTCTAGTAGGGCCTATGGCTACACCTTC.

CDR3 region: CASSPGSVVTEAFF. As DNA, the CDR3 is TGCGCCAGCAGCCCGGGCTCGGTCGTCACTGAAGCTTTCTTT. The V call is TRBV5-1, the J call TRBJ1-1, with unresolved D. There are 14 residues in the CDR3. V was pared by 4 bases and J by 4 bases, with 14 bases between. The germline gives CDR1 SGHRS, CDR2 YFSETQ.

This clonotype has a handful of counts. The rearrangement uses TRBV6-1 and TRBJ1-5, with 10 bases lining up with TRBD1. Germline CDR1 and CDR2: MNHNS and SASEGT. Losses at the gene ends were 4 bases for V and 9 bases for J; bases not matched to a gene: 3. The CDR3 covers 13 residues. CDR3 protein: CASSGDRGSPQHF. The CDR3 bases are TGTGCCAGCAGTGGGGACAGGGGTTCGCCCCAGCATTTT.

This clonotype is deemed hyperexpanded. The V gene is TRBV19, the J gene TRBJ1-2; D gene uncertain. V lost 1 base, J lost 4 bases, and 7 bases lay in between. The CDR3 has 13 amino acids. Germline-derived CDR1 and CDR2 are LNHDA and SQIVND (reference sequence). The DNA for the CDR3 is TGTGCCAGTAGTATAGGGGTTCCCTATGGCTACACCTTC. This gives the protein CASSIGVPYGYTF. The complete variable domain, with remaining parts taken from reference TRBV19 and TRBJ1-2, reads DGGITQSPKYLFRKEGQNVTLSCEQNLNHDAMYWYRQDPGQGLRLIYYSQIVNDFQKGDIAEGYSVSREKKESFPLTVTSAQKNPTAFYLCASSIGVPYGYTFGSGTRLTVV.

The rearrangement uses TRBV27 and TRBJ1-1, with a possible D match to TRBD1 (5 bases). Germline V gene lookup returns CDR1 MNHEY and CDR2 SMNVEV (reference sequence). CDR3 length equals 15 residues. Between the trimmed V and J ends, which lost 7 bases and 1 base, there was a span of 16 bases. In nucleotides, the CDR3 is TGTGCCAGCAATAGTCTAGGGGCAGCGAACACTGAAGCTTTCTTT. It codes for CASNSLGAANTEAFF.

J is TRBJ1-3 and V is TRBV28; 7 positions agree with TRBD1. The ends lost 8 bases at V and 0 bases at J; junction bases unmatched: 4. This CDR3 region has 14 residues. Germline lookup yields CDR1 MDHEN and CDR2 SYDVKM. CDR3 region: CASEGQSSGNTIYF. DNA of the CDR3: TGTGCCAGCGAGGGACAGAGCTCTGGAAACACCATATATTTT. The full variable domain, its missing parts supplied by reference TRBV28 and TRBJ1-3, is DVKVTQSSRYLVKRTGEKVFLECVQDMDHENMFWYRQDPGLGLRLIYFSYDVKMKEKGDIPEGYSVSREKKERFSLILESASTNQTSMYLCASEGQSSGNTIYFGEGSWLTVV.

This clonotype was seen a handful of times. The chain uses TRBV6-1 and TRBJ1-1; perhaps TRBD1 as D (6 bases). The CDR3 is 14 amino acids. The V gene lost 7 bases and the J gene lost 4 bases, with 16 bases spanning the gap. Germline V gives CDR1 MNHNS, CDR2 SASEGT. In DNA form, the CDR3 reads TGTGCCAGCACCCTACCCGGGGGGCGCACTGAAGCTTTCTTT. It codes for CASTLPGGRTEAFF.

Only a few counts were recorded for this clonotype. The chain has TRBV18 and TRBJ1-6; D may be TRBD1 (6 bases). The CDR3 runs 15 residues. V was pared by 2 bases and J by 6 bases, with 11 bases between. Per the germline V gene, CDR1 is KGHSH and CDR2 is LQKENI. The CDR3 DNA follows: TGTGCCAGCTCACCATCCGGGACACTTAATTCACCCCTCCACTTT. This translates into CASSPSGTLNSPLHF.